This entry concerns a single T cell receptor (beta chain). This clone was counted once. Its antigen is currently not known. No base qualities exist here, and no much larger clone lies one base off it. The immunoSEQ Assay, a bias-controlled multiplex PCR, was used to amplify TCRbeta CDR3 regions from genomic DNA. Under the source paper's analysis protocol: The number of nucleated cells in each sample was estimated from the amplification of reference gene primers within the assay. To quantify the absolute abundance of each unique TCRbeta CDR3 rearrangement, sequence reads were collapsed and filtered. Productive Simpson clonality was computed per sample as the square root of Simpson's diversity index over productive rearrangements. TCRdb's version of the immuneACCESS table is confined to in-frame rearrangements and falls short of the full clone set. An unresolved V gene accounts for under half of the shortfall where checked; the remainder is of unknown origin. V, J and clone size are those of that table, while D and trimming were read from the DNA. The sample table records approximately 94,000 clones; 85% to 90% of these occur just once. The ten largest clones take up 7.5% to 9.5% of the sample.

V is trimmed back by 3 bases and J by 3 bases, and the junction contains 2 bases that no gene match accounts for. From its cysteine to its phenylalanine, the CDR3 spans 14 amino acids. Only the CDR3 DNA stays, 42 bases, in frame from base 1. CDR1 and CDR2 are read off the germline V gene (reference sequence) as GTSNPN and SVGIG. These data belong to a study of blood T cell repertoires in COVID-19 (dated by TCRdb to about 2020). About the study as a whole: Samples covering the acute and convalescent phases of COVID-19 were provided by collaborators in the United States, Italy and Spain. The material from the prospective study consisted of cDNA or gDNA derived from T cells, B-cell-depleted T cells, or PBMCs. The dataset comprised deeply sampled blood TCRbeta repertoires from subjects exposed to, actively infected with, or recovered from COVID-19. The repertoires were made available in a free public database intended to serve as a resource for research on the immune response to SARS-CoV-2. Samples were obtained from the ongoing ImmuneRACE study (first 160 participants) and from roughly 1,300 subjects provided by 6 global collaborators. Nearly every sample came with metadata listing a de-identified subject ID, COVID-19 status, age in years and sex. Where available, HLA class I and class II types were taken from metadata supplied by the sample provider and were not determined by assay-based typing.

Each collaborating institution followed its own protocols to collect whole blood in K2EDTA tubes. For TCRbeta analysis, collaborator samples were shipped as frozen whole blood, as isolated PBMCs, or as DNA extracted from either sample type. On the study overall, not on this receptor specifically: The quantity of clinical and demographic metadata differed by source and by participant and was supplied without curation.

The sequence was obtained from a woman aged 65 to 85 with acute or convalescent COVID-19. The sample taken for sequencing was peripheral blood. The receptor chain draws on TRBV30 and TRBJ2-5; TRBD1 fits 12 bases in the junction. CDR3 region: CAWSGTGGKETQYF. The DNA reads TGTGCCTGGAGCGGGACAGGGGGCAAAGAGACCCAGTACTTC.